This T cell receptor beta chain was observed in a study of shared clonotypes between healthy human individuals. The protocol was immunoSEQ multiplex PCR, while the TCRdb copy is restricted to in-frame clones and leaves out a portion. The sample records under 2,000,000 clones, approximately 94% being singletons. V was cut by 4 bases and J by 0 bases, with 9 bases left in between. Germline CDR1 reads LNHDA; CDR2 reads SQIVND (reference sequence). The CDR3 is 15 amino acids. Selected positively for CCR7 and CD45RO-negative, naive CD8 cells excluded terminally differentiated effector memory CD45RA+ cells.

The sequenced sample consisted of naive CD8+ T cells sorted from blood. The rearrangement links TRBV19 to TRBJ2-2; D call uncertain. The receptor was isolated from a man younger than 30 in good health. CDR3 amino acids: CASSTDTTNTGELFF. CDR3 in DNA: TGTGCCAGTAGTACAGACACCACGAACACCGGGGAGCTGTTTTTT. Full variable domain (rest looked up from reference TRBV19 and TRBJ2-2): DGGITQSPKYLFRKEGQNVTLSCEQNLNHDAMYWYRQDPGQGLRLIYYSQIVNDFQKGDIAEGYSVSREKKESFPLTVTSAQKNPTAFYLCASSTDTTNTGELFFGEGSRLTVL.